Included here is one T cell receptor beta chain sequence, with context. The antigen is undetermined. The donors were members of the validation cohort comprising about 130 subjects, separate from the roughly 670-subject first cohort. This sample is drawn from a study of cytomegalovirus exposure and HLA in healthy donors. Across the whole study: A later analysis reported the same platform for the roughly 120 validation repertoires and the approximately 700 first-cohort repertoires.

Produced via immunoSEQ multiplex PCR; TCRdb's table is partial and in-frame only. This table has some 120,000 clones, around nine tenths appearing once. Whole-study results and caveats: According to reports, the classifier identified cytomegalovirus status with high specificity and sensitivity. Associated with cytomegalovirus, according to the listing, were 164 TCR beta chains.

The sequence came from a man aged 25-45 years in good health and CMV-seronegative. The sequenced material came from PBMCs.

CDR3 sequence reads: CASSDSTGGVGELFF. CDR3 bases: TGTGCCAGCAGTGATTCGACAGGGGGTGTCGGGGAGCTGTTTTTT. The rearrangement uses TRBV6-1 and TRBJ2-2; 9 nucleotides agree with TRBD1. V was pared by 3 bases and J by 7 bases, with 6 bases of the junction left unmatched. CDR1 MNHNS and CDR2 SASEGT come from the germline V gene. CDR3 length equals 15 residues.